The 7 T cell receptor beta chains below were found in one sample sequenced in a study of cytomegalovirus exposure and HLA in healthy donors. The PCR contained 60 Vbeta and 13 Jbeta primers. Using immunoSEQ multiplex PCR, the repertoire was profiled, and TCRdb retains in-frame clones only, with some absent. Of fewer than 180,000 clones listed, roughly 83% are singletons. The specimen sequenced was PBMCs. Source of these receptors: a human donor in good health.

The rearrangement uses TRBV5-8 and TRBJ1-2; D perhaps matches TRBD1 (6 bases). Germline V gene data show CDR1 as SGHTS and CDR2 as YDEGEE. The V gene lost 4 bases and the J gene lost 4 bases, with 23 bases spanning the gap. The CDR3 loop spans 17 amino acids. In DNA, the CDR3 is TGTGCCAGCAGCCGAAGGGGATCGGAGGCGACAGGCTATGGCTACACCTTC. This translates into CASSRRGSEATGYGYTF.

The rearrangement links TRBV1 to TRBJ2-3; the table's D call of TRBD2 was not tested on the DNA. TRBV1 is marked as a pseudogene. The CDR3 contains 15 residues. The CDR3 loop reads CTSYPRDSHKYTQYF. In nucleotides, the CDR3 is TGCACCAGCTATCCTCGGGACTCCCACAAATATACGCAGTATTTT.

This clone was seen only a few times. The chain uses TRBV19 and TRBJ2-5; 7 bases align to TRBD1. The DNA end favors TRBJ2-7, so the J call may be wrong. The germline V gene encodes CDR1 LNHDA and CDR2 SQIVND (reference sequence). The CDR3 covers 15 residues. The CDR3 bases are TGTGCCAGTAGTACCGCCCGGACAGGAACCTACGAGCAGTACTTC. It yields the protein CASSTARTGTYEQYF.

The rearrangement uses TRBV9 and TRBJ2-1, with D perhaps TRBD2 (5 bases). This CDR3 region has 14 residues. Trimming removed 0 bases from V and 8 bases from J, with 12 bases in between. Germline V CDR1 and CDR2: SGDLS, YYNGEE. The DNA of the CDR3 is TGTGCCAGCAGCGTAGTCGGAGGTTTACATGAGCAGTTCTTC. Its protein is CASSVVGGLHEQFF. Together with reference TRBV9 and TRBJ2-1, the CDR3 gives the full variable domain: DSGVTQTPKHLITATGQRVTLRCSPRSGDLSVYWYQQSLDQGLQFLIQYYNGEERAKGNILERFSAQQFPDLHSELNLSSLELGDSALYFCASSVVGGLHEQFFGPGTRLTVL.

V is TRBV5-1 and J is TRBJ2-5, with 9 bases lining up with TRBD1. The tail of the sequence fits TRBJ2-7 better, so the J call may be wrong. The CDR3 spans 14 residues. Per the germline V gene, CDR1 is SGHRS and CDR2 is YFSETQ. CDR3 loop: CASSLGQGIGEQYF. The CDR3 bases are TGCGCCAGCAGCTTAGGACAGGGGATCGGCGAGCAGTACTTC.

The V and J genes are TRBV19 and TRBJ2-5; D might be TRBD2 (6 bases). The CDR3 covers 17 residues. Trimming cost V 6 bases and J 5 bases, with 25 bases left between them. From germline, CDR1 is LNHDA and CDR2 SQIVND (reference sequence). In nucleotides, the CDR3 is TGTGCCAGTAGGAGTCGGGGAGGTAGTGGGGGGATTGAGACCCAGTACTTC. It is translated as CASRSRGGSGGIETQYF.

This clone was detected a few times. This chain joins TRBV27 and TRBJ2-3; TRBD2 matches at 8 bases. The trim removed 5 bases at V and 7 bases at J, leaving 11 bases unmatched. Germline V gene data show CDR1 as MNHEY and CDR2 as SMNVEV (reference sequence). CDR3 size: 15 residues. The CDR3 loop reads CASSPTGGPGNTQYF. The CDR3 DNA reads TGTGCCAGCAGTCCGACGGGGGGGCCTGGAAATACGCAGTATTTT.